This passage covers 11 T cell receptor beta chains from one sample sequenced in a study of shared clonotypes between healthy human individuals. Some clones are missing from TCRdb's copy, which holds only in-frame ones; the method was immunoSEQ multiplex PCR. This sample carries about 2.3 million clones, more than 85% of them seen once, and the ten largest clones take about 0.37%. The sequencing input was naive CD4+ T cells from PBMCs. Indicated subset: CD45RA+ positively selected. The receptors were gathered from a man between 18 and 35 years old in good health. Some clones in this sample may be carry-over from other donors' samples.

This chain uses TRBV18 with TRBJ1-1, with D perhaps TRBD1 (6 bases). Germline V gene data show CDR1 as KGHSH and CDR2 as LQKENI. V was cut by 6 bases and J by 7 bases, with 15 bases left in between. The CDR3 is 13 residues long. The CDR3 protein is CASSPIQGIEAFF. The CDR3 DNA sequence: TGTGCCAGCTCGCCCATACAGGGTATTGAAGCTTTCTTT.

Note on this clone: A read error may be the cause here, since a much bigger clone is one base away. The sample contains more than one DNA sequence encoding this CDR3. The chain couples TRBV6-1 to TRBJ1-1; the D gene is possibly TRBD1 (5 bases). CDR1 and CDR2 (germline): MNHNS, SASEGT. The CDR3 runs to 13 residues. Trimming stripped 6 bases from V and 1 base from J, with 9 bases between. The CDR3 DNA is TGTGCCAGCAGCCAGGGACCGAACACTGAAGCTTTCTTT. This sequence encodes CASSQGPNTEAFF.

This clone was recorded only once. This sequence joins TRBV6-6 and TRBJ2-7, with 7 bases fitting TRBD2. The CDR3 contains 16 residues. Germline values: CDR1 MNHNY, CDR2 SVGAGI (reference sequence). J lost 2 bases, V lost 5 bases, and 12 bases had no gene match. CDR3 in amino acids: CASSPPWERDPYEQYF. The DNA of the CDR3 is TGTGCCAGCAGTCCCCCTTGGGAGCGGGACCCCTACGAGCAGTACTTC.

This chain joins TRBV5-1 and TRBJ1-1, with 7 bases identical to TRBD1. The CDR3 covers 14 residues. Per germline, CDR1 SGHRS and CDR2 YFSETQ. Unmatched junction bases numbered 8, after V lost 4 bases and J lost 5 bases. CDR3 DNA: TGCGCCAGCAGCAACCAGGGGGGTGAAACTGAAGCTTTCTTT. Translated: CASSNQGGETEAFF.

The chain carries TRBV29-1 and TRBJ2-3; D is tentatively TRBD1 or TRBD2 (5 bases each). This CDR3 is built from 16 residues. In germline, CDR1 is SQVTM, CDR2 ANQGSEA. Trimming removed 7 bases at V and 3 bases at J, with 23 bases between. The CDR3 DNA sequence: TGCAGCGCCGCCGGGACCAGCGACCCGTTGACAGATACGCAGTATTTT. Encoded protein: CSAAGTSDPLTDTQYF.

J is TRBJ2-1 and V is TRBV6-5, with 7 bases matching TRBD1. The CDR3 is 15 residues long. Germline values: CDR1 MNHEY, CDR2 SVGAGI. The trim removed 6 bases at V and 5 bases at J, leaving 10 bases unmatched. The CDR3 reads CASREGQILNNEQFF. The CDR3 DNA reads TGTGCCAGCAGAGAGGGACAGATTCTCAACAATGAGCAGTTCTTC.

The chain recombines TRBV2 with TRBJ2-3, with D unresolved. V lost 6 bases to trimming and J lost 0 bases, with 13 bases between them. CDR3 size: 15 residues. The germline V gene encodes CDR1 SNHLY and CDR2 FYNNEI. CDR3 loop: CASSGGPPSTDTQYF. The CDR3 nucleotides read TGTGCCAGCAGCGGCGGTCCTCCAAGCACAGATACGCAGTATTTT. Filled out from reference TRBV2 and TRBJ2-3, the complete variable domain reads EPEVTQTPSHQVTQMGQEVILRCVPISNHLYFYWYRQILGQKVEFLVSFYNNEISEKSEIFDDQFSVERPDGSNFTLKIRSTKLEDSAMYFCASSGGPPSTDTQYFGPGTRLTVL.

CDR3 amino acids: CAISEAGDTEAFF. The CDR3, as DNA: TGTGCCATCAGTGAGGCAGGGGACACTGAAGCTTTCTTT. This chain uses TRBV10-3 with TRBJ1-1; D may be TRBD1 (6 bases). CDR1 is ENHRY and CDR2 is SYGVKD in the germline V gene. The CDR3 is 13 amino acids. Trimming removed 2 bases at V and 3 bases at J, with 7 bases between.

The chain carries TRBV5-4 and TRBJ2-5; 13 bases align to TRBD2. This CDR3 contains 17 residues. Germline V gives CDR1 SGHNT, CDR2 YYREEE (reference sequence). Trimming at V came to 0 bases and at J to 4 bases, leaving 6 bases not matched to a gene. CDR3 in amino acids: CASSLAQRTSGRETQYF. The CDR3 bases are TGTGCCAGCAGCTTGGCCCAAAGGACTAGCGGGAGAGAGACCCAGTACTTC.

In DNA form, the CDR3 reads TGTGCCAGCGATGGGGGATACTCTGGAAACACCATATATTTT. Translation gives CASDGGYSGNTIYF. The rearrangement joins TRBV2 to TRBJ1-3, with D tentatively TRBD1 (5 bases). V was cut by 8 bases and J by 0 bases, with 11 bases left in between. The germline V gene encodes CDR1 SNHLY and CDR2 FYNNEI. The CDR3 totals 14 residues.

The chain is built from TRBV2 and TRBJ2-6, with D hard to call. The CDR3 is 16 amino acids. Trimming cost V 6 bases and J 0 bases, with 12 bases left between them. CDR1 SNHLY and CDR2 FYNNEI come from the germline V gene. CDR3 sequence reads: CASSPGRISGANVLTF. For the CDR3, the DNA is TGTGCCAGCAGCCCCGGGCGGATCTCTGGGGCCAACGTCCTGACTTTC.